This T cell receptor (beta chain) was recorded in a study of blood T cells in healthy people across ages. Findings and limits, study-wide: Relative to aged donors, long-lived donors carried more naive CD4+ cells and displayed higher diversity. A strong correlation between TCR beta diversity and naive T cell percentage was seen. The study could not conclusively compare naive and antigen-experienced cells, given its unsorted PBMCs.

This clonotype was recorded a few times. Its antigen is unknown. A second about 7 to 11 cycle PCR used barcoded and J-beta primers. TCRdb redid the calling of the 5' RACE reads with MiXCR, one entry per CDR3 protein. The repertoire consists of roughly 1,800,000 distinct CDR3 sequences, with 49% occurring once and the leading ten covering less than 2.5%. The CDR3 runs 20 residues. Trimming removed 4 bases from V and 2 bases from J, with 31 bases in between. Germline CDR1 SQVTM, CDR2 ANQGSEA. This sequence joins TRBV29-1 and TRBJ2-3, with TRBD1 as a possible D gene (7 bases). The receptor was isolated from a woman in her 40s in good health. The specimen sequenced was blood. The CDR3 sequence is CSVVSGLGQNPVSLTDTQYF. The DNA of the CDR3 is TGCAGCGTTGTAAGCGGGTTGGGACAGAACCCGGTTTCCCTCACAGATACGCAGTATTTT.